This T cell receptor beta chain was found in a study of cytomegalovirus exposure and HLA in healthy donors. This clone was seen more than once but under ten times. CDR1 SGHAT and CDR2 FQNNGV come from the germline V gene. This CDR3 spans 15 amino acids. The junction had 6 bases not matched to a gene; V was cut back by 6 bases and J by 0 bases. The PCR was carried out with 60 Vbeta primers and 13 Jbeta primers. The assay was immunoSEQ multiplex PCR, and TCRdb's table has in-frame clones only and misses some. The sample gives over 110,000 clones, around 78% of which show up once; 2% to 3% is in the top ten.

The receptor comes from a woman younger than 35 in good health and CMV-seropositive. The material sequenced was PBMCs. V is TRBV11-2 and J is TRBJ2-7; 9 positions agree with TRBD1. CDR3 sequence reads: CASRADRGSSYEQYF. The CDR3 DNA sequence: TGTGCCAGCAGGGCCGACAGGGGGAGCTCCTACGAGCAGTACTTC.